One sample yielded the 20 T cell receptor beta chains listed below, sequenced in a study of Graves' ophthalmopathy and Graves' hyperthyroidism. Beta-chain TCR CDR3 regions were amplified from RNA transcripts. The first-round RT-PCR employed HTBI primers together with the Qiagen OneStep RT-PCR kit. A multiplex PCR was then performed as the second round. TCRdb re-called the multiplex PCR reads with MiXCR, one entry per CDR3 protein. The sample lists 400,000 to 450,000 distinct CDR3 sequences, approximately 21% occurring once. Material for sequencing was peripheral blood. Receptor source: a woman between 18 and 29 years old with stable Graves' hyperthyroidism.

This clonotype occurred many times. The rearrangement uses TRBV9 and TRBJ1-1; D is perhaps TRBD1 (5 bases). V gave up 0 bases and J gave up 2 bases, with 5 bases separating them. This CDR3 contains 13 residues. The germline V gene encodes CDR1 SGDLS and CDR2 YYNGEE. The CDR3 DNA is TGTGCCAGCAGCGTAGGGGACAACACTGAAGCTTTCTTT. Its translation: CASSVGDNTEAFF.

This clonotype was seen ten or more times. The chain is built from TRBV30 and TRBJ1-1; D not certain. V lost 4 bases to trimming and J lost 1 base, with 10 bases between them. CDR3 length: 13 amino acids. Germline V lookup: CDR1 GTSNPN, CDR2 SVGIG (reference sequence). The CDR3 loop is CAWIKETNTEAFF. CDR3 DNA: TGTGCCTGGATTAAAGAGACGAACACTGAAGCTTTCTTT.

V is TRBV6-2 or TRBV6-3 and J is TRBJ2-7; unclear D gene. The germline V and J ends were trimmed by 5 bases and 5 bases, with 13 bases remaining between them. This CDR3 spans 13 amino acids. Germline V lookup: CDR1 MNHEY, CDR2 SVGEGT. CDR3 in DNA: TGTGCCAGCAGTCGAATCCTCCCCCACGAGCAGTACTTC. Amino acids: CASSRILPHEQYF.

This rearrangement joins TRBV12-3 or TRBV12-4 to TRBJ1-5; no reliable D call. The CDR3 has 15 amino acids. V was clipped by 6 bases and J by 6 bases, with 18 bases between them. CDR3: CASSFQPVLSQPQHF. In DNA, the CDR3 is TGTGCCAGCAGCTTTCAGCCTGTACTCAGTCAGCCCCAGCATTTT.

This clonotype came up many times. This chain connects TRBV28 to TRBJ1-1; D gene ambiguous. The V gene lost 5 bases and the J gene lost 3 bases, with 10 bases spanning the gap. CDR3 size: 13 residues. Germline V CDR1 and CDR2: MDHEN, SYDVKM. The CDR3 protein is CASSNVAYTEAFF. CDR3 nucleotides: TGTGCCAGCAGTAACGTCGCCTACACTGAAGCTTTCTTT.

The rearrangement uses TRBV7-8 and TRBJ1-1; D is unresolved. Germline values: CDR1 SGHVS, CDR2 FQNEAQ. V was trimmed by 0 bases and J by 4 bases, leaving 12 bases between them. This CDR3 is built from 15 residues. CDR3 nucleotides: TGTGCCAGCAGCTTAGCGAGGGTTAGGAGCACTGAAGCTTTCTTT. Encoded protein: CASSLARVRSTEAFF.

This chain joins TRBV5-4 and TRBJ2-2, with D hard to call. Germline V gene lookup returns CDR1 SGHNT and CDR2 YYREEE (reference sequence). This CDR3 comprises 16 residues. V lost 7 bases and J lost 1, with 17 bases in between. CDR3 loop: CASRSLLGRNTGELFF. CDR3 DNA: TGTGCCAGCCGCTCCCTCCTAGGGCGGAACACCGGGGAGCTGTTTTTT.

This clonotype appeared a few times. The chain combines TRBV20-1 with TRBJ1-5; perhaps TRBD1 as D (6 bases). The V gene lost 1 base and the J gene lost 3 bases, with 7 bases spanning the gap. Germline CDR1 reads DFQATT; CDR2 reads SNEGSKA (reference sequence). The CDR3 totals 13 residues. CDR3 in DNA: TGCAGTGCTAGAGGGACAGACAATCAGCCCCAGCATTTT. This encodes CSARGTDNQPQHF.

This clonotype was seen more than once but under ten times. The chain recombines TRBV6-1 with TRBJ1-1, with TRBD1 matching 7 bases. Germline CDR1 is MNHNS and CDR2 is SASEGT. V dropped 2 bases and J dropped 0; count of bases not matched to a gene: 9. The CDR3 totals 17 residues. The CDR3 region has the DNA TGTGCCAGCAGTGAACGAGGGGGCGCGAGGTTGAACACTGAAGCTTTCTTT. Protein product: CASSERGGARLNTEAFF.

As regards this clonotype: This is likely a read error, given that the CDR3 carries no conserved phenylalanine or tryptophan at its end. CDR3 DNA sequence: TGTGCCAGCAGTTTCAACAGGGTAGTAGGAGCTTTCCTT. It translates to CASSFNRVVGAFL. This sequence joins TRBV12-3 or TRBV12-4 and TRBJ1-1; TRBD1 is a possible D gene (6 bases). This CDR3 contains 13 residues. The V end lost 3 bases, the J end lost 10 bases, and 15 bases lay between the germline ends.

This clonotype was seen at least ten times. This chain joins TRBV6-2 or TRBV6-3 and TRBJ1-2; 8 bases align to TRBD1. V was clipped by 5 bases and J by 7 bases; unmatched bases: 9. CDR3 size: 14 residues. Germline V gene lookup returns CDR1 MNHEY and CDR2 SVGEGT. The CDR3 here is CASSDQGARTGYTF. CDR3 DNA sequence: TGTGCCAGCAGTGACCAGGGGGCGAGGACTGGCTACACCTTC.

This clonotype was counted many times. This chain uses TRBV18 with TRBJ1-2, with TRBD1 as a possible D gene (5 bases). V was shortened by 5 bases and J by 0 bases, with 16 bases between the two germline ends. CDR3 length: 16 residues. Germline V gene sequence: CDR1 KGHSH, CDR2 LQKENI. The CDR3 spells CASSSLIGHTNYGYTF. CDR3 coding DNA: TGTGCCAGCTCATCTCTCATCGGACACACTAACTATGGCTACACCTTC. The full variable domain, its missing parts supplied by reference TRBV18 and TRBJ1-2, is NAGVMQNPRHLVRRRGQEARLRCSPMKGHSHVYWYRQLPEEGLKFMVYLQKENIIDESGMPKERFSAEFPKEGPSILRIQQVVRGDSAAYFCASSSLIGHTNYGYTFGSGTRLTVV.

This clonotype was observed at least ten times. The chain has TRBV30 and TRBJ1-2; TRBD1 might be the D (5 bases). CDR3 size: 13 residues. The V end lost 2 bases, the J end lost 3 bases, and 10 bases lay between the germline ends. Germline CDR1 reads GTSNPN; CDR2 reads SVGIG (reference sequence). The CDR3 DNA is TGTGCCTGGAGTAAGGGGCAGGACTATGGCTACACCTTC. Translation: CAWSKGQDYGYTF.

This clonotype was seen more than once but under ten times. The rearrangement uses TRBV27 and TRBJ1-5, with D hard to call. Germline CDR1 is MNHEY and CDR2 is SMNVEV (reference sequence). V lost 1 base and J lost 5, with 9 bases in between. There are 14 residues in the CDR3. The CDR3 protein is CASSLLSGDQPQHF. CDR3 in DNA: TGTGCCAGCAGTTTATTGTCCGGGGATCAGCCCCAGCATTTT.

V gene TRBV6-4 combines with J gene TRBJ1-1; D is unresolved. The CDR3 runs to 11 residues. V lost 6 bases to trimming and J lost 7 bases, with 9 bases between them. Germline V CDR1 and CDR2: MRHNA, SNTAGT. CDR3 protein: CASRGAGEAFF. The CDR3 DNA reads TGTGCCAGCAGGGGCGCGGGTGAAGCTTTCTTT.

CDR3 region: CASSLRVQETQYF. CDR3 in DNA: TGTGCCAGCAGCTTACGGGTCCAAGAGACCCAGTACTTC. This chain uses TRBV12-3 or TRBV12-4 with TRBJ2-5, with D unclear. Trimming cost V 6 bases and J 1 base, with 9 bases left between them. The CDR3 contains 13 residues.

Details on this clonotype: A much larger clone differs by one base, so this may be a read error. The genes are TRBV11-2 and TRBJ2-2, with TRBD2 as a possible D gene (6 bases). This CDR3 has 15 amino acids. Germline V gene lookup returns CDR1 SGHAT and CDR2 FQNNGV. In DNA, the CDR3 is TGTGCCAGCAGCCCCATGCCGGGGGTGGTCGGGGAGCTGTGTTTT. The encoded protein is CASSPMPGVVGELCF.

This clonotype was recorded at least ten times. Written as DNA, the CDR3 is TGTGCCATCAGAGAACCAGGGACAGGGAGGGACTACGAGCAGTACTTC. It codes for CAIREPGTGRDYEQYF. The chain has TRBV10-3 and TRBJ2-7, with TRBD1 matching over 9 bases. The junction had 12 bases not matched to a gene; V was cut back by 6 bases and J by 3 bases. CDR1 is ENHRY, CDR2 SYGVKD, per germline. The CDR3 sequence is 16 residues long.

This clonotype has at least ten counts. V is TRBV7-2 and J is TRBJ2-2; the match to TRBD2 covers 11 bases. The junction had 5 bases not matched to a gene; V was cut back by 5 bases and J by 3 bases. The length of the CDR3 is 16 residues. Germline CDR1 SGHTA, CDR2 FQGNSA. The CDR3 DNA is TGTGCCAGCAGCGTTAGCGGGAGGGCTTACACCGGGGAGCTGTTTTTT. Its protein product is CASSVSGRAYTGELFF.

The chain couples TRBV11-2 to TRBJ2-2; D is possibly TRBD1 or TRBD2 (5 bases each). V dropped 6 bases and J dropped 1 base, with 15 bases sitting between them. The CDR3 is made up of 16 amino acids. CDR1 SGHAT and CDR2 FQNNGV come from the germline V gene. The CDR3 DNA follows: TGTGCCAGCAGTCAACCGGGACCCATGAACACCGGGGAGCTGTTTTTT. Translation: CASSQPGPMNTGELFF.